This T cell receptor (beta chain) is from a study of CD8 T cells in ankylosing spondylitis. In TCRdb, the 5' RACE reads were re-called with MiXCR into one record per CDR3 protein. The table records about 150,000 distinct CDR3 sequences, approximately 7.4% of them present only once. Study-wide results and caveats: Enrichment of disease-linked clones was reportedly significant in matched ankylosing spondylitis synovial fluid.

There are 13 residues in the CDR3. V was clipped by 0 bases and J by 6 bases, with 9 bases between them. Per the germline V gene, CDR1 is LGHNA and CDR2 is YNFKEQ. This clonotype was picked up many times. The antigen remains unidentified. V gene TRBV4-2 combines with J gene TRBJ2-7, with D tentatively TRBD1 (5 bases). This receptor was obtained from a female donor with ankylosing spondylitis or in good health (not recorded which). Material: blood, either unsorted or a sorted T cell fraction (not recorded which). As DNA, the CDR3 is TGTGCCAGCAGCCAAGAGGGGCGGTCCGAGCAGTACTTC. It encodes CASSQEGRSEQYF.